The 21 T cell receptor beta chains below were found in one sample sequenced in a study of T cells in Graves' hyperthyroidism and ophthalmopathy. Researchers took RNA transcripts and amplified the TCR beta CDR3 regions from them. HTBI primers were used for first-round RT-PCR of the TCR CDR3. TCRdb re-derived calls from the multiplex PCR reads in MiXCR, one entry per CDR3 protein. The sample includes about 400,000 distinct CDR3 sequences, roughly 15% of them seen just once. Sequences were obtained from blood. The receptor set was obtained from a man between 18 and 35 years old with Graves' ophthalmopathy.

This clonotype was counted many times. The CDR3: CASSYSPAVRSDTQYF. The CDR3 DNA is TGTGCCAGCAGTTACTCTCCGGCAGTGCGGTCAGATACGCAGTATTTT. This chain links TRBV6-6 with TRBJ2-3, with D hard to call. Germline V gene sequence: CDR1 MNHNY, CDR2 SVGAGI (reference sequence). The CDR3 length is 16 residues. Trimming shortened V by 0 bases and J by 4 bases, and 14 bases separated the two germline ends.

This clonotype was recorded many times. V usage is TRBV3-1 and J usage is TRBJ1-1; D remains unclear. V dropped 4 bases and J dropped 3 bases, with 6 bases sitting between them. Germline CDR1 reads LGHDT; CDR2 reads YNNKEL (reference sequence). The CDR3 has 12 amino acids. The CDR3 spells CASSRDDTEAFF. CDR3 DNA sequence: TGTGCCAGCAGCCGAGACGACACTGAAGCTTTCTTT.

This clonotype was recorded at least ten times. This chain joins TRBV5-1 and TRBJ2-2; 8 nucleotides agree with TRBD1. The CDR3 is 14 amino acids. Trimming at V came to 6 bases and at J to 1 base, leaving 2 bases not matched to a gene. Germline V gene data show CDR1 as SGHRS and CDR2 as YFSETQ. The CDR3 sequence is CASKTGENTGELFF. The DNA of the CDR3 is TGCGCCAGCAAGACAGGGGAGAACACCGGGGAGCTGTTTTTT.

This clonotype was observed many times. The chain is built from TRBV3-1 and TRBJ2-5; TRBD2 might be the D (6 bases). Germline CDR1 is LGHDT and CDR2 is YNNKEL (reference sequence). The CDR3 runs to 14 residues. Trimming stripped 5 bases from V and 7 bases from J, with 17 bases between. Written as DNA, the CDR3 is TGTGCCAGCAGCTCACGGGGGTCCCGGGGGACCCAGTACTTC. This sequence encodes CASSSRGSRGTQYF.

This clonotype showed up many times. The V and J genes are TRBV6-1 and TRBJ2-5; TRBD2 matches at 8 bases. CDR1 and CDR2 (germline): MNHNS, SASEGT. Unmatched junction bases numbered 8, after V lost 7 bases and J lost 4 bases. CDR3 length: 14 amino acids. CDR3 protein: CASNGRAIRETQYF. The CDR3 region has the DNA TGTGCCAGCAACGGGAGGGCCATTCGAGAGACCCAGTACTTC.

This clonotype was counted at least ten times. This sequence joins TRBV7-9 and TRBJ1-1; D is ambiguous. CDR1 and CDR2 from the germline V gene are SEHNR and FQNEAQ (reference sequence). The CDR3 runs 16 residues. Trimming left V 5 bases short and J 1 base short, with 17 bases between. Written as DNA, the CDR3 is TGTGCCAGCAGCCCCAACTGGGCAGCCGAGAACACTGAAGCTTTCTTT. Its protein is CASSPNWAAENTEAFF. Filled out from reference TRBV7-9 and TRBJ1-1, the complete variable domain reads DTGVSQNPRHKITKRGQNVTFRCDPISEHNRLYWYRQTLGQGPEFLTYFQNEAQLEKSRLLSDRFSAERPKGSFSTLEIQRTEQGDSAMYLCASSPNWAAENTEAFFGQGTRLTVV.

The J gene is TRBJ1-2, the V gene TRBV6-1; 7 bases are a match to TRBD1. V was pared by 4 bases and J by 6 bases, with 11 bases of the junction left unmatched. Germline values: CDR1 MNHNS, CDR2 SASEGT. This CDR3 comprises 15 residues. The CDR3 spells CASSATGVLVHGYTF. CDR3 nucleotide sequence: TGTGCCAGCAGTGCTACAGGGGTCTTGGTTCATGGCTACACCTTC.

The sample holds a few counts of this clonotype. The chain uses TRBV7-3 and TRBJ2-3, with 8 positions matching TRBD2. The J segment lost 5 bases and the V segment lost 6 bases, leaving 4 bases of the junction unmatched. This CDR3 has 13 amino acids. CDR1 and CDR2 from the germline V gene are SGHTA and FQGTGA. The CDR3 sequence: CASSFAGGDTQYF. CDR3 DNA sequence: TGTGCCAGCAGTTTCGCGGGGGGAGATACGCAGTATTTT.

The sample holds a few counts of this clonotype. The CDR3 coding sequence is TGCGCCAGCAGTGTAGCGGGAGGGTACCACAATGAGCAGTTCTTC. Its protein product is CASSVAGGYHNEQFF. J is TRBJ2-1 and V is TRBV10-2, with 11 nucleotides matching TRBD2. After removal of 4 bases from V and 5 bases from J, the junction contained 4 bases not matched to a gene. This CDR3 has 15 amino acids. In germline, CDR1 is WSHSY, CDR2 SAAADI.

This clonotype came up a few times. V gene TRBV24-1 combines with J gene TRBJ2-2; 9 bases are shared with TRBD1. V was pared by 1 base and J by 8 bases, with 7 bases of the junction left unmatched. Germline V lookup: CDR1 KGHDR, CDR2 SFDVKD. There are 16 residues in the CDR3. The CDR3 bases are TGTGCCACCAGTGATTTAACAGGGGGCCTGCAAGGGGAGCTGTTTTTT. Translated: CATSDLTGGLQGELFF.

The rearrangement uses TRBV5-8 and TRBJ1-1, with a tentative D call TRBD1 (6 bases). V lost 9 bases, J lost 10 bases, and 22 bases lay in between. Germline V gene data show CDR1 as SGHTS and CDR2 as YDEGEE. CDR3 length equals 13 residues. CDR3 region: CATDGANREGAFF. The DNA for the CDR3 is TGTGCCACCGACGGGGCAAACAGGGAGGGAGCTTTCTTT.

This clonotype was seen repeatedly, ten times or more. V gene TRBV27 combines with J gene TRBJ1-2; 7 positions match TRBD1. Losses at the gene ends were 6 bases for V and 4 bases for J; bases not matched to a gene: 11. In germline, CDR1 is MNHEY, CDR2 SMNVEV (reference sequence). The CDR3 contains 15 residues. CDR3 amino acids: CASSPRRGLGYGYTF. CDR3 bases: TGTGCCAGCAGCCCAAGGAGGGGGCTAGGCTATGGCTACACCTTC.

This clonotype was seen a handful of times. The chain uses TRBV29-1 and TRBJ2-3; no reliable D call. This CDR3 spans 17 amino acids. V lost 0 bases and J lost 5, with 21 bases in between. CDR1 is SQVTM and CDR2 is ANQGSEA in the germline V gene. The CDR3, as DNA: TGCAGCGTTGAAGATTCCGCCGCCACTCCTGTTAGAGATACGCAGTATTTT. Protein product: CSVEDSAATPVRDTQYF.

This clonotype was seen ten or more times. CDR3 DNA sequence: TGCAGTGCTAGCCCTCGGGCCTCCACTGAAGCTTTCTTT. Translation: CSASPRASTEAFF. The chain uses TRBV20-1 and TRBJ1-1; D uncertain. V was clipped by 3 bases and J by 4 bases, with 12 bases between them. Germline CDR1 and CDR2: DFQATT and SNEGSKA (reference sequence). The CDR3 is made up of 13 amino acids.

This clonotype was seen many times. The chain couples TRBV7-2 to TRBJ2-7; 8 nucleotides line up with TRBD2. Germline trimming cut 0 bases from V and 2 bases from J; bases unmatched to any gene: 3. Germline loops: CDR1 SGHTA, CDR2 FQGNSA. The CDR3 runs 15 residues. This CDR3 is CASSLASGGTYEQYF. CDR3 nucleotide sequence: TGTGCCAGCAGCTTAGCAAGCGGGGGTACCTACGAGCAGTACTTC.

The V and J genes are TRBV12-3 or TRBV12-4 and TRBJ2-2; D uncertain. V lost 5 bases, J lost 6 bases, and 7 bases lay in between. This CDR3 region has 12 residues. CDR3 loop: CASSARSGELFF. DNA of the CDR3: TGTGCCAGCAGTGCCCGGTCCGGGGAGCTGTTTTTT.

This clonotype appeared many times. The chain uses TRBV7-2 and TRBJ2-1; D ambiguous. The CDR3 runs to 14 residues. V gave up 3 bases and J gave up 4 bases, with 10 bases separating them. Germline-derived CDR1 and CDR2 are SGHTA and FQGNSA. CDR3 residues: CASSFDTSYNEQFF. CDR3 DNA sequence: TGTGCCAGCAGCTTCGACACTTCGTACAATGAGCAGTTCTTC.

This clonotype was picked up many times. The CDR3 DNA reads as TGTGCCAGCAGCCTGCTGGGGACAGGGGGCTACGAGCAGTACTTC. Translation: CASSLLGTGGYEQYF. The rearrangement links TRBV7-9 to TRBJ2-7, with 11 bases identical to TRBD1. Germline trimming cut 5 bases from V and 3 bases from J; bases unmatched to any gene: 6. Germline assignment: CDR1 SEHNR and CDR2 FQNEAQ (reference sequence). The CDR3 totals 15 residues.

At least ten counts were recorded for this clonotype. The chain has TRBV6-2 or TRBV6-3 and TRBJ2-7, with 12 positions matching TRBD1. The ends lost 7 bases at V and 7 bases at J; junction bases unmatched: 8. The germline gives CDR1 MNHEY, CDR2 SVGEGT. This CDR3 region has 14 residues. The CDR3 DNA reads as TGTGCCAGCAACCCGGGACAGGGGGCGGCTGAGCAGTACTTC. Its protein product is CASNPGQGAAEQYF.

Many counts were recorded for this clonotype. The V call is TRBV7-2, the J call TRBJ2-5; D is undetermined. V lost 1 base to trimming and J lost 5 bases, with 11 bases between them. This CDR3 has 14 amino acids. The germline gives CDR1 SGHTA, CDR2 FQGNSA. CDR3 in amino acids: CASSLERQSETQYF. In DNA form, the CDR3 reads TGTGCCAGCAGCTTAGAAAGACAAAGTGAGACCCAGTACTTC.

The chain carries TRBV10-2 and TRBJ1-4; a weak D match, TRBD1 (5 bases). Per germline, CDR1 WSHSY and CDR2 SAAADI. Trimming stripped 2 bases from V and 6 bases from J, with 13 bases between. This CDR3 has 15 residues. CDR3 coding DNA: TGCGCCAGCAGTGAGGTTCCAAGGACATATGAAAAACTGTTTTTT. Translating it yields CASSEVPRTYEKLFF.